This T cell receptor beta chain is from a study of blood T cell repertoires in COVID-19. Overall study: From T cells, B-cell-depleted T cells, or PBMCs came the material, which was cDNA or gDNA.

The germline V gene has CDR1 MNHEY and CDR2 SVGAGI. The CDR3 is made up of 15 amino acids. V was pared by 4 bases and J by 2 bases, with 15 bases between. During active infection, Seattle patients enrolled and were then monitored through disease. Here immunoSEQ multiplex PCR was the method, and the copy in TCRdb shows in-frame clones only, minus some. The table has some 290,000 clones, 75% to 90% seen once; the top ten hold less than 3%. The TCR was taken from a woman in her twenties or thirties with COVID-19, enrolled during active disease. The sample was peripheral blood. V usage is TRBV6-5 and J usage is TRBJ2-7; D possibly corresponds to TRBD1 (6 bases). As DNA, the CDR3 is TGTGCCAGCAGTTTAGGACAGTATGGTCCCTACGAGCAGTACTTC. Translated: CASSLGQYGPYEQYF.